Shown below are 15 T cell receptor beta chains from a single sample sequenced in a study of a mutant IDH1 vaccine in newly diagnosed glioma. These receptors have no identified antigens. Time point described: week 11, during vaccination. All doses held 300 ug of mutant IDH1 20-mer peptide, with topical imiquimod. Libraries were prepared by immunoSEQ multiplex PCR; TCRdb keeps only in-frame clonotypes and omits some of them. The profile shows over 60,000 clones, 70% to 90% of them singletons. Source: PBMCs, taken from a glioma patient whose treatment included an IDH1 peptide vaccine. The receptors here all came from a man between 35 and 55 years old with glioma.

The genes are TRBV5-1 and TRBJ2-7; a possible D gene is TRBD1 (5 bases). The V end was cut by 2 bases, the J end by 2 bases, with 11 bases between. Looked up from germline, CDR1 is SGHRS and CDR2 is YFSETQ. The CDR3 totals 14 residues. The CDR3 DNA reads TGCGCCAGCAGCTTTGACAGCGTTACCTACGAGCAGTACTTC. This gives the protein CASSFDSVTYEQYF.

This chain joins TRBV7-3 and TRBJ2-5; TRBD1 matches 8 bases. The CDR3 extends over 13 amino acids. The germline CDR1 and CDR2 sequences are SGHTA and FQGTGA. J gave up 3 bases and V 3 bases, and 0 bases lay outside the gene matches. CDR3 protein: CASSLTGEETQYF. CDR3 coding DNA: TGTGCCAGCAGCTTGACAGGGGAAGAGACCCAGTACTTC.

The chain uses TRBV4-2 and TRBJ2-2, with 14 positions matching TRBD2. Germline CDR1 is LGHNA and CDR2 is YNFKEQ. CDR3 length: 18 amino acids. Losses at the gene ends were 5 bases for V and 3 bases for J; bases not matched to a gene: 8. This CDR3 is CASSRSGTSGRDTGELFF. The CDR3 bases are TGTGCCAGCAGCAGATCCGGGACTAGCGGGAGAGACACCGGGGAGCTGTTTTTT.

The J gene is TRBJ2-2, the V gene TRBV28; either TRBD1 or TRBD2 may fit D (5 bases each). The V gene lost 6 bases and the J gene lost 4 bases, with 18 bases spanning the gap. CDR3 length: 16 residues. The V gene's germline CDR1 is MDHEN and CDR2 SYDVKM. CDR3 loop: CASRLSGSGTTGELFF. CDR3 sequence (DNA): TGTGCCAGCAGACTCTCAGGGAGCGGCACCACCGGGGAGCTGTTTTTT.

J is TRBJ1-5 and V is TRBV28, with a weak D call TRBD1 (6 bases). Looked up from germline, CDR1 is MDHEN and CDR2 is SYDVKM. Trimming took 3 bases from V and 7 from J, leaving 16 bases between them. There are 15 residues in the CDR3. In DNA form, the CDR3 reads TGTGCCAGCAGTTTCCGCACAGGGTCGGACCAGCCCCAGCATTTT. This encodes CASSFRTGSDQPQHF.

The chain combines TRBV6-1 with TRBJ2-7; D is possibly TRBD1 (5 bases). The CDR3 runs to 14 residues. From germline, CDR1 is MNHNS and CDR2 SASEGT. With 4 bases removed from V and 10 bases from J, the gap between germline ends came to 20 bases. CDR3 nucleotide sequence: TGTGCCAGCAGTGGCGGTTGGGCAGGGAAGGGACAGTACTTC. Encoded protein: CASSGGWAGKGQYF.

V and J are TRBV9 and TRBJ2-7; TRBD1 matches at 11 bases. The CDR3 totals 14 residues. Looked up from germline, CDR1 is SGDLS and CDR2 is YYNGEE. The V gene end was trimmed by 3 bases and the J gene end by 7 bases; junction bases not matched to a gene: 6. This CDR3 is CASSAGQGAREQYF. The CDR3 nucleotides are TGTGCCAGCAGCGCCGGACAGGGGGCGAGAGAGCAGTACTTC.

This sequence joins TRBV4-3 and TRBJ2-7; D uncertain. V was cut by 0 bases and J by 3 bases, with 15 bases left in between. This CDR3 has 16 residues. Germline CDR1 and CDR2: LGHNA and YSLEER. DNA of the CDR3: TGCGCCAGCAGCCAAGATCACCGGAAATGGTTCTACGAGCAGTACTTC. The encoded protein is CASSQDHRKWFYEQYF.

The count of this clone is one. The chain employs TRBV7-2 and TRBJ1-5; D not certain. The CDR3 extends over 15 amino acids. Trimming cost V 2 bases and J 3 bases, with 11 bases left between them. Germline CDR1 is SGHTA and CDR2 is FQGNSA. This CDR3 is CASSLQWNYNQPQHF. DNA of the CDR3: TGTGCCAGCAGCTTACAATGGAATTACAATCAGCCCCAGCATTTT.

J is TRBJ1-5 and V is TRBV21-1. TRBV21-1 is shown as a pseudogene. This CDR3 is built from 15 residues. The CDR3 region has the DNA TGTGCCAGCAGCCTTCCTGACCTGAGGGATCAGCCCCAGCATTTT. Translation: CASSLPDLRDQPQHF.

The V call is TRBV27, the J call TRBJ1-1; D is uncertain. Germline V gene lookup returns CDR1 MNHEY and CDR2 SMNVEV (reference sequence). The CDR3 length is 13 residues. V shed 5 bases and J shed 0 bases, with 7 bases lying between them. The CDR3 sequence is CASSVGMNTEAFF. The CDR3 DNA reads as TGTGCCAGCAGTGTAGGGATGAACACTGAAGCTTTCTTT.

This chain uses TRBV7-2 with TRBJ1-4; perhaps TRBD1 as D (6 bases). Trimming removed 4 bases at V and 12 bases at J, with 15 bases between. Per germline, CDR1 SGHTA and CDR2 FQGNSA. This CDR3 has 13 amino acids. CDR3 DNA: TGTGCCAGCAGCTGGGCGCGGGGGCTTGAACTGTTTTTT. It yields the protein CASSWARGLELFF.

The rearrangement links TRBV30 to TRBJ1-5, with 8 bases identical to TRBD1. CDR1 GTSNPN and CDR2 SVGIG come from the germline V gene (reference sequence). There are 13 residues in the CDR3. V dropped 5 bases and J dropped 5; count of bases not matched to a gene: 5. CDR3 protein: CAWRQGIDQPQHF. The CDR3 DNA is TGTGCCTGGCGACAGGGGATTGATCAGCCCCAGCATTTT. Looking up the rest from reference TRBV30 and TRBJ1-5 gives the full variable domain: SQTIHQWPATLVQPVGSPLSLECTVEGTSNPNLYWYRQAAGRGLQLLFYSVGIGQISSEVPQNLSASRPQDRQFILSSKKLLLSDSGFYLCAWRQGIDQPQHFGDGTRLSIL.

This clone was seen once. V is TRBV25-1 and J is TRBJ1-5; the D is unclear. The V end lost 7 bases, the J end lost 1 base, and 23 bases lay between the germline ends. The CDR3 extends over 18 amino acids. Germline V gene sequence: CDR1 MGHDK, CDR2 SYGVNS. CDR3 region: CASTEFLPAYSSNQPQHF. Here the CDR3 DNA reads TGTGCCAGCACCGAGTTCCTCCCAGCTTATTCAAGCAATCAGCCCCAGCATTTT.

The chain combines TRBV4-3 with TRBJ2-1; 7 nucleotides align to TRBD1. This CDR3 spans 15 amino acids. CDR1 and CDR2 (germline): LGHNA, YSLEER. V was clipped by 3 bases and J by 5 bases; unmatched bases: 7. The CDR3 nucleotides are TGCGCCAGCAGCCACCGACAGGGTTACCACAATGAGCAGTTCTTC. Translating it yields CASSHRQGYHNEQFF.